This T cell receptor beta chain is from a study of blood T cells in healthy people across ages. Regarding the study as a whole: Significant beta diversity loss was already apparent by age approximately 40, declining roughly linearly.

A second PCR of 7 to 11 cycles used a sample-barcoded 5' primer and a J-beta primer mix. TCRdb reprocessed the 5' RACE reads with MiXCR, giving one entry per CDR3 protein. The sample records 650,000 to 800,000 distinct CDR3 sequences, more than 40% being singletons. Notes on this clonotype: Its antigen is unidentified.

Germline V gene data show CDR1 as SGHRS and CDR2 as YFSETQ. V was clipped by 0 bases and J by 1 base, with 7 bases between them. This CDR3 has 14 residues. The source material was blood. The chain uses TRBV5-1 and TRBJ1-1, with D hard to call. This TCR was recovered from a man aged 55 to 70 in good health. The CDR3 sequence: CASSLASANTEAFF. The CDR3 DNA reads as TGCGCCAGCAGCTTGGCCTCCGCGAACACTGAAGCTTTCTTT.